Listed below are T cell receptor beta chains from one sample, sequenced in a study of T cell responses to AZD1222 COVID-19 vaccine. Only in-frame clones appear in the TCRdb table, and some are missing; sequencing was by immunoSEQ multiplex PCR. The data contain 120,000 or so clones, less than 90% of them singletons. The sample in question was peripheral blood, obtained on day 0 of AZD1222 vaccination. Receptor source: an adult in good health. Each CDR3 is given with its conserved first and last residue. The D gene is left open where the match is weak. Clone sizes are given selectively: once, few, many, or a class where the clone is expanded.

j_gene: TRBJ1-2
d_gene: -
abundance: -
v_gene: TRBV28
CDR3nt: TGTGCCAGCAGTTTTGTAGGAGCCTATGGCTACACCTTC
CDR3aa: CASSFVGAYGYTF

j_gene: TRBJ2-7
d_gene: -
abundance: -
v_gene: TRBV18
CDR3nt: TGTGCCAGCTCACTAGGAGGAGGCTCCTACGAGCAGTACTTC
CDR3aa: CASSLGGGSYEQYF

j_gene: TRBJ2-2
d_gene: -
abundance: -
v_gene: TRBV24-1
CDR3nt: TGTGCCACCAGTGACCCCCGGGTAGGGTACACCGGGGAGCTGTTTTTT
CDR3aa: CATSDPRVGYTGELFF

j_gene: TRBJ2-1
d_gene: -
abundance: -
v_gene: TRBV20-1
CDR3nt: TGCAGTGCTAGTTTCAGCCGTATCTACAATGAGCAGTTCTTC
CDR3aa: CSASFSRIYNEQFF

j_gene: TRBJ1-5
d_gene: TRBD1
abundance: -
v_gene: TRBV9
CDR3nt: TGTGCCAGCAGCGCGGGACAGGGGGCGGGCAATCAGCCCCAGCATTTT
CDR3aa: CASSAGQGAGNQPQHF

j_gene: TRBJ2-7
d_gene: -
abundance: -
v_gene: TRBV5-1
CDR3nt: TGCGCCAGCAGCTCGGGCGCGGGCGGACAGACCTACGAGCAGTACTTC
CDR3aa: CASSSGAGGQTYEQYF

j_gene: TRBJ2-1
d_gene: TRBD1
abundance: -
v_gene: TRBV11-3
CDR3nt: TGTGCCAGCAGCTCCGGGATACAGGGGAAAGGCGATGAGCAGTTCTTC
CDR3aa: CASSSGIQGKGDEQFF

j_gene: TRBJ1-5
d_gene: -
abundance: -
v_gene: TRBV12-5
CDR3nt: TGTGCTAGTGGTTTGGTACTCGGGATGAATCAGCCCCAGCATTTT
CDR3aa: CASGLVLGMNQPQHF

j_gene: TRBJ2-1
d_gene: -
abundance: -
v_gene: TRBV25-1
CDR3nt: TGTGCCAGCAGTGAAGGTATAAACAATGAGCAGTTCTTC
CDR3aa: CASSEGINNEQFF

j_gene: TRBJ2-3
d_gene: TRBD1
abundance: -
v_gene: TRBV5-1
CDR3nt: TGCGCCAGCAGCTTGGGCAGGGGGTCGGCAGATACGCAGTATTTT
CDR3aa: CASSLGRGSADTQYF

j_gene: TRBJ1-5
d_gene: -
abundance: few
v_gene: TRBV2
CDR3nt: TGTGCCAGCAGGGAGGGAGGGGGCAATCAGCCCCAGCATTTT
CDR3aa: CASREGGGNQPQHF

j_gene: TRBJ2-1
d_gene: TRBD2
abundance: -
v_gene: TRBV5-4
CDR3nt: TGTGCCAGCAGCCCTAGCGGGGGGGCCCCCCCTTACAATGAGCAGTTCTTC
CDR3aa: CASSPSGGAPPYNEQFF

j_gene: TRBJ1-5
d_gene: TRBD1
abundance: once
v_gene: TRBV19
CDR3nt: TGTGCCAGTGACAGGGCGGGAGCGGATAGCAATCAGCCCCAGCATTTT
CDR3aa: CASDRAGADSNQPQHF

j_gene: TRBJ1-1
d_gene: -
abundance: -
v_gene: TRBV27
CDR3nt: TGTGCCAGCAGTTCAAAGTGGAACACTGAAGCTTTCTTT
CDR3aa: CASSSKWNTEAFF

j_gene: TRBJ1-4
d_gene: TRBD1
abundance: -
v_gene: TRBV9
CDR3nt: TGTGCCAGCAGCGTAGCCTGGACAGGGGTATTT
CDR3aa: CASSVAWTGVF

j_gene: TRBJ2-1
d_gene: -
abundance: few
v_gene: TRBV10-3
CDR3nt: TGTGCCATCAGTGAGTCGGGGTTTGAGCAGTTCTTC
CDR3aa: CAISESGFEQFF

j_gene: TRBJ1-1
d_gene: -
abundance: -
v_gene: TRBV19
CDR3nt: TGTGCCAGTAGTATAGAGGGGGTAATGAACACTGAAGCTTTCTTT
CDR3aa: CASSIEGVMNTEAFF

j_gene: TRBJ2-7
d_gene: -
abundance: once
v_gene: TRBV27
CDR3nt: TGTGCCAGCAGTTTAGGGACGGGGGGCACTACCTACGAGCAGTACTTC
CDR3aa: CASSLGTGGTTYEQYF

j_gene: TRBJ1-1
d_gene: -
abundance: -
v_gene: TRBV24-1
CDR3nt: TGTGCCACCAGTGATCCAAGAGGAGGGGGTAACACTGAAGCTTTCTTT
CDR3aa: CATSDPRGGGNTEAFF

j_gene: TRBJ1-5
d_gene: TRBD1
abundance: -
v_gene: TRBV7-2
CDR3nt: TGTGCCAGCAGCTCCGGACAGGGGGGACAGCCCCAGCATTTT
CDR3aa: CASSSGQGGQPQHF

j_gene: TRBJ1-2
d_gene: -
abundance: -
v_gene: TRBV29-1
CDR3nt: TGCAGCGCCCCGGGGCGGGGGTCCTATGGCTACACCTTC
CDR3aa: CSAPGRGSYGYTF

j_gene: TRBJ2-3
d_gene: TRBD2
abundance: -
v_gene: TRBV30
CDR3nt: TGTGCCTGGAGTTCGGGACTAGCGGGGGGGCCAGATACGCAGTATTTT
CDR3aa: CAWSSGLAGGPDTQYF

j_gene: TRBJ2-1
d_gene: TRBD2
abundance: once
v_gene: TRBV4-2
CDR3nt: TGTGCCAGCAGCGTTACTAGCGGCGGCCCCTACAATGAGCAGTTCTTC
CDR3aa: CASSVTSGGPYNEQFF

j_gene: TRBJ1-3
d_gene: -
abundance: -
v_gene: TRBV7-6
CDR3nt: TGTGCCAGCAGCTTAGAGAAGGGAAACACCATATATTTT
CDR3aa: CASSLEKGNTIYF

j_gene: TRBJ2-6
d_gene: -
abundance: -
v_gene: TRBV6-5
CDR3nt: TGTGCCAGCAGTTACTCCGGGTCCGGGGCCAACGTCCTGACTTTC
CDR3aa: CASSYSGSGANVLTF

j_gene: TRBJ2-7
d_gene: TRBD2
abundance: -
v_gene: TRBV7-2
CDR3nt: TGTGCCAGCAGCTTAGGGACTAGCGGGAACTACGAGCAGTACTTC
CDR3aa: CASSLGTSGNYEQYF

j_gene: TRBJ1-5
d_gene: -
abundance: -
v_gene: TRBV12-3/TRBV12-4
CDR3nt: TGTGCCAGCAGTAGCCGCGGGGGTCAGCCCCAGCATTTT
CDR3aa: CASSSRGGQPQHF

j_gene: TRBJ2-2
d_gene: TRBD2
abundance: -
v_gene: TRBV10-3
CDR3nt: TGTGCCATCACATCGGGACTAGCAATGGACGGGGAGCTGTTTTTT
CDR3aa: CAITSGLAMDGELFF

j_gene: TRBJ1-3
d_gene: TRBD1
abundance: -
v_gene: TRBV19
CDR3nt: TGTGCCAGTAGTACGGGACAGAGCTCTGGAAACACCATATATTTT
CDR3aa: CASSTGQSSGNTIYF

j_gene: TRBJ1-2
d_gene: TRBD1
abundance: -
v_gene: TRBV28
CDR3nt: TGTGCCAGCACCTCCCCGGGACAGGGGGCATCCGCTACGAGTGGCTACACCTTC
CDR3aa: CASTSPGQGASATSGYTF

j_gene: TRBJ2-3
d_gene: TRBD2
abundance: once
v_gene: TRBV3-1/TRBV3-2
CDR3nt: TGTGCCAGCAGCCAAGCCCTAGCGGGAGGGCCGTTAGATACGCAGTATTTT
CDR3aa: CASSQALAGGPLDTQYF

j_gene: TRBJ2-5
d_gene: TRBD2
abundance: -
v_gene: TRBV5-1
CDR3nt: TGCGCCAGCAGCGTTAGCCTAGCGGGAGGGATGCAAGAGACCCAGTACTTC
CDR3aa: CASSVSLAGGMQETQYF

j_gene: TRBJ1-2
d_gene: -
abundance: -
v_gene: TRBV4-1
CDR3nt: TGCGCCAGCAGCCAAGATGATAACGAAGGCTTAACTAGAGGCTACACCTTC
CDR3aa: CASSQDDNEGLTRGYTF

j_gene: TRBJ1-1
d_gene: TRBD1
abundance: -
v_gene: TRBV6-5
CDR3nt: TGTGCCAGCACTTTCGACAGGGTGAACACTGAAGCTTTCTTT
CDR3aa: CASTFDRVNTEAFF

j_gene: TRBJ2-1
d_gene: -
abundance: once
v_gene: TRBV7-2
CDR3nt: TGTGCCAGCAGCTTACGACGGGGGTCGGGGGAGCAGTTCTTC
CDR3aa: CASSLRRGSGEQFF

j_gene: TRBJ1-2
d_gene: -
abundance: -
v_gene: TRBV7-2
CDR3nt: TGTGCCAGCAGCTTGAACCCCTATGGCTACACCTTC
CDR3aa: CASSLNPYGYTF

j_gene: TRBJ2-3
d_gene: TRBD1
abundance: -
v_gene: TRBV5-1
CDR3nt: TGCGCCAGCAGCCCGGGACAGGGGGTCGGAGATACGCAGTATTTT
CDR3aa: CASSPGQGVGDTQYF

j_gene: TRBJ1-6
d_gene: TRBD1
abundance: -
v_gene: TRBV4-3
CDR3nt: TGCGCCAGCAGCCAAGACAGGGGGTCGCCGTCGGGACACTTT
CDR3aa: CASSQDRGSPSGHF

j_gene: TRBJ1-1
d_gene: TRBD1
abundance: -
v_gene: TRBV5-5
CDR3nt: TGTGCCAGCAGCTTGGGACAGGGGGATATGAACACTGAAGCTTTCTTT
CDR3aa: CASSLGQGDMNTEAFF

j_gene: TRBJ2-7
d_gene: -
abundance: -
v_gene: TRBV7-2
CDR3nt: TGTGCCAGCAGCTCAACTGAGGGGGGGCCCAACGAGCAGTACTTC
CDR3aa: CASSSTEGGPNEQYF

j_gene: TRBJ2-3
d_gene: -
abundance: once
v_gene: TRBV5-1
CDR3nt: TGCGCCAGCAGCTTGGTAGGGCCACCGGATACGCAGTATTTT
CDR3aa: CASSLVGPPDTQYF

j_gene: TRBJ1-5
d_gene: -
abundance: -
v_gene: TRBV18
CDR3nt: TGTGCCAGCTCACCACCGGGAAATCAGCCCCAGCATTTT
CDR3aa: CASSPPGNQPQHF

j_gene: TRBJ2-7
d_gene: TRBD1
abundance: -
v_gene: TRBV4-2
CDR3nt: TGTGCCAGCAGCCAAGTGCAGGGGGTCAACTACGAGCAGTACTTC
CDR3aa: CASSQVQGVNYEQYF

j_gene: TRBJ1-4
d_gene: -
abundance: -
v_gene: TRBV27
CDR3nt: TGTGCCAGCAGGGACCGGGGTCGGGAAAAACTGTTTTTT
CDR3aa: CASRDRGREKLFF

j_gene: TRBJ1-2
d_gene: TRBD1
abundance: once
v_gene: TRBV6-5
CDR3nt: TGTGCCAGCAGTTACTCCACGACAGGGAACTATGGCTACACCTTC
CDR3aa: CASSYSTTGNYGYTF

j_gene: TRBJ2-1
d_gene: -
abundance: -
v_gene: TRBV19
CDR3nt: TGTGCCACCAGGGGGGCCCGGACTAGAAGTAGATTCGGTGAGCAGTTCTTC
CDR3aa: CATRGARTRSRFGEQFF

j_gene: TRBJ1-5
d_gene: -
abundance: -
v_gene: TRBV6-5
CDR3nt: TGTGCCAGCAGTAACGCGGGGAAGCCCCAGCATTTT
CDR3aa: CASSNAGKPQHF

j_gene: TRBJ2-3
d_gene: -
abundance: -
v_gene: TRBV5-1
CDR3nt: TGCGCCAGCAGCCTAGACGTGGGGGTGACGGATACGCAGTATTTT
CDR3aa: CASSLDVGVTDTQYF

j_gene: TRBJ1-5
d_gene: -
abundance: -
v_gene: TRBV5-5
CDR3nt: TGTGCCAGCAGCCTTTCGCATAGCAATCAGCCCCAGCATTTT
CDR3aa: CASSLSHSNQPQHF

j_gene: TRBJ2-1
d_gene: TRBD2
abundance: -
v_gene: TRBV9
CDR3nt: TGTGCCAGCAGCGGGGGACTAGCGGTAAATGAGCAGTTCTTC
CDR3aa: CASSGGLAVNEQFF